This entry lists 21 T cell receptor beta chains sequenced from one sample in a study of response to subunit inactivated influenza vaccine. A single record per CDR3 protein comes from TCRdb applying MiXCR to the RT-PCR reads. Here the sample spans about 310,000 distinct CDR3 sequences, 20% to 25% being singletons. This specimen was PBMCs from blood, taken about 20 months after vaccination. These receptors were taken from a man in his fifties or sixties who received an inactivated influenza vaccine.

The chain couples TRBV24-1 to TRBJ2-2, with TRBD2 as a possible D gene (6 bases). The V end was cut by 3 bases, the J end by 1 base, with 11 bases between. Germline loops: CDR1 KGHDR, CDR2 SFDVKD. The CDR3 totals 16 residues. DNA for the CDR3: TGTGCCACCAGTGATACAGGAGGGGTGAACACCGGGGAGCTGTTTTTT. Encoded protein: CATSDTGGVNTGELFF.

The chain carries TRBV4-3 and TRBJ1-5; D may be TRBD1 (6 bases). Trimming pared 0 bases from V and 1 base from J, leaving 19 bases between. CDR1 and CDR2 (germline): LGHNA, YSLEER. The CDR3 length is 19 residues. The CDR3 DNA reads as TGCGCCAGCAGCCAAGAATTGGTAGGGGGGCGAGGGAGCAATCAGCCCCAGCATTTT. Its translation: CASSQELVGGRGSNQPQHF.

The rearrangement joins TRBV5-5 to TRBJ1-1; no clear D gene. V lost 2 bases and J 11 bases, leaving 19 bases between the germline ends. The CDR3 is 14 amino acids. Germline V lookup: CDR1 SGHKS, CDR2 YYEKEE (reference sequence). CDR3 region: CASSFPVGDLRAFF. Written as DNA, the CDR3 is TGTGCCAGCAGCTTTCCTGTAGGAGACCTGAGGGCTTTCTTT. The variable domain in full, with the rest retrieved from reference TRBV5-5 and TRBJ1-1, is DAGVTQSPTHLIKTRGQQVTLRCSPISGHKSVSWYQQVLGQGPQFIFQYYEKEERGRGNFPDRFSARQFPNYSSELNVNALLLGDSALYLCASSFPVGDLRAFFGQGTRLTVV.

This clonotype was counted a few times. V usage is TRBV6-1 and J usage is TRBJ1-5; 9 positions match TRBD1. V shed 5 bases and J 4 bases; nucleotides not matched to a gene: 6. Germline values: CDR1 MNHNS, CDR2 SASEGT. The CDR3 totals 15 residues. Written as DNA, the CDR3 is TGTGCCAGCAGTCTTACAGGGGGCATAAATCAGCCCCAGCATTTT. Protein product: CASSLTGGINQPQHF.

This clonotype was detected ten times or more. V and J are TRBV7-9 and TRBJ1-6, with D unresolved. The germline CDR1 and CDR2 sequences are SEHNR and FQNEAQ (reference sequence). This CDR3 is built from 15 residues. V lost 0 bases and J 8 bases, leaving 11 bases between the germline ends. The CDR3 DNA sequence: TGTGCCAGCAGCTTAGCTAGGGTATCGGATTCACCCCTCCACTTT. As protein: CASSLARVSDSPLHF.

This clonotype was seen a few times. The V gene is TRBV28, the J gene TRBJ1-2; 8 nucleotides match TRBD1. V lost 2 bases and J lost 1; bases outside the gene matches: 3. This CDR3 spans 15 amino acids. Germline lookup yields CDR1 MDHEN and CDR2 SYDVKM. CDR3 in DNA: TGTGCCAGCAGTTTACCAGGACAGGGTAACTATGGCTACACCTTC. Protein product: CASSLPGQGNYGYTF.

A few counts support this clonotype. The gene calls are TRBV6-6 and TRBJ1-1, with D possibly matching TRBD1 (6 bases). From germline, CDR1 is MNHNY and CDR2 SVGAGI (reference sequence). This CDR3 contains 12 residues. Trimming stripped 6 bases from V and 8 bases from J, with 13 bases between. CDR3 coding DNA: TGTGCCAGCAGGCAGGGGCACGAGGAAGCTTTCTTT. Translating gives CASRQGHEEAFF.

This clonotype has more than one count but fewer than ten. The chain combines TRBV28 with TRBJ1-6; the D is unclear. Trimming left V 2 bases short and J 5 bases short, with 10 bases between. This CDR3 contains 15 residues. Germline V gene lookup returns CDR1 MDHEN and CDR2 SYDVKM. CDR3 nucleotides: TGTGCCAGCAGTTTACCCGTGGGTGATAATTCACCCCTCCACTTT. Protein sequence: CASSLPVGDNSPLHF.

V and J are TRBV6-1 and TRBJ1-5, with 7 bases fitting TRBD1. With V trimmed by 4 bases and J by 0 bases, 3 bases remained unmatched. Germline CDR1 reads MNHNS; CDR2 reads SASEGT. This CDR3 has 15 amino acids. The CDR3 DNA reads as TGTGCCAGCAGTGTACAGGGGCTTAGCAATCAGCCCCAGCATTTT. This gives the protein CASSVQGLSNQPQHF.

Comment on this clonotype: A junction end diverges from the germline sequence, so it may reflect a read error. The chain employs TRBV12-3 or TRBV12-4 and TRBJ1-1, with 8 bases that match TRBD1. This CDR3 has 14 residues. The CDR3 region has the DNA TGTGCCAGCAGTGCTGGACAGGGCCACACTGAAGCTTTATTT. This sequence encodes CASSAGQGHTEALF.

Comment on this clonotype: Mismatch with germline at one junction end may stem from a read error. CDR3 loop: CASNRAQRTDTQYF. The CDR3, as DNA: TGTGCCAGCAACCGGGCCCAGCGCACCGATACGCAGTATTTT. The chain employs TRBV2 and TRBJ2-3; D is unresolved. This CDR3 comprises 14 residues. CDR1 and CDR2 from the germline V gene are SNHLY and FYNNEI. The full variable domain, rest sourced from reference TRBV2 and TRBJ2-3, is EPEVTQTPSHQVTQMGQEVILRCVPISNHLYFYWYRQILGQKVEFLVSFYNNEISEKSEIFDDQFSVERPDGSNFTLKIRSTKLEDSAMYFCASNRAQRTDTQYFGPGTRLTVL.

In its sample, this clonotype was seen a few times. The V and J genes are TRBV12-3 or TRBV12-4 and TRBJ1-1; D is unresolved. The CDR3 contains 13 residues. V was shortened by 3 bases and J by 1 base, with 6 bases between the two germline ends. This CDR3 reads CASSFEGNTEAFF. CDR3 sequence (DNA): TGTGCCAGCAGTTTCGAAGGGAACACTGAAGCTTTCTTT.

The chain couples TRBV9 to TRBJ1-5; D not resolved. The CDR3 is 14 residues long. Per the germline V gene, CDR1 is SGDLS and CDR2 is YYNGEE. Trimming pared 1 base from V and 0 bases from J, leaving 5 bases between. Here the CDR3 DNA reads TGTGCCAGCAGCGTATCGAATAGCAATCAGCCCCAGCATTTT. It yields the protein CASSVSNSNQPQHF.

This clonotype was observed at least ten times. DNA of the CDR3: TGTGCCAGCTCACCAACACAGCTGAACACTGAAGCTTTCTTT. This sequence encodes CASSPTQLNTEAFF. This rearrangement joins TRBV18 to TRBJ1-1; D remains unclear. V lost 2 bases to trimming and J lost 0 bases, with 7 bases between them. The CDR3 loop spans 14 amino acids. Germline-derived CDR1 and CDR2 are KGHSH and LQKENI.

This clonotype was found once. This rearrangement joins TRBV28 to TRBJ1-1, with D hard to call. This CDR3 is 16 amino acids long. Germline-derived CDR1 and CDR2 are MDHEN and SYDVKM. Trimming left V 8 bases short and J 0 bases short, with 19 bases between. The CDR3 loop is CASFTGPWAMNTEAFF. CDR3 nucleotide sequence: TGTGCCAGCTTTACCGGGCCCTGGGCCATGAACACTGAAGCTTTCTTT.

V and J are TRBV5-6 and TRBJ2-7; 8 nucleotides agree with TRBD2. This CDR3 is built from 14 residues. After removal of 3 bases from V and 2 bases from J, the junction contained 4 bases not matched to a gene. Germline values: CDR1 SGHDT, CDR2 YYEEEE. CDR3 protein: CASSSGTSAYEQYF. CDR3 nucleotides: TGTGCCAGCAGCTCCGGGACTAGTGCCTACGAGCAGTACTTC.

The CDR3 sequence: CAWSVDREGNQPQHF. CDR3 DNA: TGTGCCTGGAGTGTAGACAGGGAAGGCAATCAGCCCCAGCATTTT. The rearrangement links TRBV30 to TRBJ1-5; 7 bases map to TRBD1. With 0 bases clipped from V and 2 bases from J, the junction kept 4 bases outside the gene matches. Germline CDR1 and CDR2: GTSNPN and SVGIG (reference sequence). This CDR3 spans 15 amino acids.

The chain joins TRBV4-2 to TRBJ1-3; tentative D call: TRBD1 (5 bases). V lost 4 bases to trimming and J lost 2 bases, with 15 bases between them. The CDR3 spans 16 residues. CDR1 and CDR2 (germline): LGHNA, YNFKEQ. The CDR3 DNA reads as TGTGCCAGCAGCCGAAACCCGGGGGAGCCTGGAAACACCATATATTTT. Encoded protein: CASSRNPGEPGNTIYF.

The gene calls are TRBV12-3 or TRBV12-4 and TRBJ1-6; D gene uncertain. The length of the CDR3 is 13 residues. Trimming took 5 bases from V and 10 from J, leaving 12 bases between them. DNA of the CDR3: TGTGCCAGCAGTATGGGGATTCGGTCACCCCTCCACTTT. It encodes CASSMGIRSPLHF.

The V and J genes are TRBV6-2 or TRBV6-3 and TRBJ1-1, with TRBD1 identical over 8 bases. Losses at the gene ends were 5 bases for V and 6 bases for J; bases not matched to a gene: 5. Per germline, CDR1 MNHEY and CDR2 SVGEGT. The CDR3 spans 13 residues. DNA of the CDR3: TGTGCCAGCAGTCCGGGACAGGCCGCTGAAGCTTTCTTT. Protein product: CASSPGQAAEAFF.

CDR3 nucleotide sequence: TGTGCCAGCAGCACCGGGACTAGCGGATTCAGAAGCTCCTACAATGAGCAGTTCTTC. Translation gives CASSTGTSGFRSSYNEQFF. The chain carries TRBV27 and TRBJ2-1, with TRBD2 identical over 11 bases. Trimming removed 6 bases from V and 0 bases from J; junction bases left unmatched: 13. CDR1 MNHEY and CDR2 SMNVEV come from the germline V gene (reference sequence). This CDR3 is 19 amino acids long.